The 28 T cell receptor beta chains listed next were all sequenced from one sample in a study of molecular identifiers for immune sequencing clone quantification (dated by TCRdb to the late 2010s). The library relied on PCR. TCRdb records NextSeq 500 as the sequencer. TCRdb reanalyzed the raw reads on its own, using fastp at Q25 for trimming and MiXCR for clone calling, and kept in-frame beta chains. Duplicate CDR3 protein sequences are folded into a single record with the most common DNA and genes. The sample table lists about half a million distinct CDR3 sequences, around 23% of them with a count of one. The ten largest make up roughly 0.77% of the sample. Sequenced input: naive CD8+ T cells from blood, with Jurkat cell RNA spiked in. This specimen's cell subset or site label, per the study, means: FACS-sorted CD8+CD4-CCR7+CD45RA+ naive T cells. Source of these receptors: a human donor in good health. Some libraries in this study had Jurkat cell RNA spiked in.

This clonotype was seen more than once but under ten times. CDR3 bases: TGTGCCAGCAGGAACCTAGGACGGATTCCTACTGGGGCCAACGTCCTGACTTTC. It codes for CASRNLGRIPTGANVLTF. The rearrangement uses TRBV2 and TRBJ2-6; D remains unclear. CDR1 and CDR2 from the germline V gene are SNHLY and FYNNEI. This CDR3 region has 18 residues. Trimming left V 6 bases short and J 2 bases short, with 20 bases between.

The chain uses TRBV14 and TRBJ2-7, with D tentatively TRBD1 or TRBD2 (6 bases each). This CDR3 spans 15 amino acids. Germline lookup yields CDR1 SGHDN and CDR2 FVKESK. V was shortened by 0 bases and J by 7 bases, with 16 bases between the two germline ends. The CDR3 region has the DNA TGTGCCAGCAGCCAAGATACCGGGGGCGTGGGTGAGCAGTACTTC. Its protein is CASSQDTGGVGEQYF.

This clonotype showed up many times. The V gene is TRBV12-3 or TRBV12-4, the J gene TRBJ1-5; a weak D match, TRBD1 (6 bases). The CDR3 runs 15 residues. The V end lost 6 bases, the J end lost 4 bases, and 16 bases lay between the germline ends. CDR3 protein: CASSQEGGRNQPQHF. The CDR3 bases are TGTGCCAGCAGCCAAGAGGGGGGCAGGAATCAGCCCCAGCATTTT.

This rearrangement joins TRBV3-1 to TRBJ2-7; TRBD2 is a possible D gene (5 bases). The germline V gene has CDR1 LGHDT and CDR2 YNNKEL (reference sequence). The ends were cut back, 4 bases at V and 7 bases at J, with 17 bases in the middle. The length of the CDR3 is 14 residues. CDR3 nucleotide sequence: TGTGCCAGCAGCCCGTGGCGGGTGTCGGGGGAGCAGTACTTC. This codes for CASSPWRVSGEQYF.

The chain links TRBV30 to TRBJ2-1; D is perhaps TRBD2 (6 bases). The CDR3 loop spans 14 amino acids. Germline values: CDR1 GTSNPN, CDR2 SVGIG (reference sequence). Trimming pared 3 bases from V and 3 bases from J, leaving 12 bases between. Here the CDR3 reads CAWRASADYNEQFF. CDR3 nucleotides: TGTGCCTGGAGGGCTAGCGCAGACTACAATGAGCAGTTCTTC.

Notes on this clonotype: At one boundary the junction diverges from the germline segment, which might be a read error. The chain couples TRBV4-3 to TRBJ2-7; the D call may be TRBD1 or TRBD2 (6 bases each). Germline loops: CDR1 LGHNA, CDR2 YSLEER. The CDR3 is 16 residues long. DNA of the CDR3: TGCGCCAGCAGACAAGAAGTGAGACAGAGGGGGGACGAGCAGTACTTC. It codes for CASRQEVRQRGDEQYF.

This clonotype was seen more than once but under ten times. The chain is built from TRBV19 and TRBJ1-1; D is uncertain. There are 13 residues in the CDR3. Per the germline V gene, CDR1 is LNHDA and CDR2 is SQIVND (reference sequence). Deletions cut 4 bases from V and 0 bases from J, with 6 bases between. As DNA, the CDR3 is TGTGCCAGTAGTAACCGCTTGAACACTGAAGCTTTCTTT. It encodes CASSNRLNTEAFF.

This clonotype was detected many times. The chain uses TRBV28 and TRBJ2-5, with 7 bases lining up with TRBD2. V was clipped by 5 bases and J by 2 bases; unmatched bases: 5. Germline values: CDR1 MDHEN, CDR2 SYDVKM. The CDR3 runs to 14 residues. In DNA form, the CDR3 reads TGTGCCAGCAGTCCTAGCGGACCACAAGAGACCCAGTACTTC. Protein sequence: CASSPSGPQETQYF.

A word on this clonotype: Since a much larger clone is just one base distant, this may be a read error. Lacking the conserved final phenylalanine or tryptophan, this CDR3 likely reflects a read error. The chain carries TRBV7-9 and TRBJ1-5, with no clear D. Germline V lookup: CDR1 SEHNR, CDR2 FQNEAQ (reference sequence). Trimming took off 1 base at V and 9 bases at J, with 7 bases between the two ends. The CDR3 has 12 amino acids. CDR3 protein: CASSLEGGPQHV. Here the CDR3 DNA reads TGTGCCAGCAGCTTAGAGGGAGGGCCCCAGCATGTT.

The chain recombines TRBV29-1 with TRBJ2-1, with TRBD2 identical over 8 bases. CDR3 length equals 15 residues. CDR1 and CDR2 from the germline V gene are SQVTM and ANQGSEA. V was clipped by 0 bases and J by 4 bases; unmatched bases: 5. The chain's CDR3 is CSVEDGGANYNEQFF. CDR3 in DNA: TGCAGCGTTGAAGACGGGGGGGCAAATTACAATGAGCAGTTCTTC.

A note on this clonotype: Just one base apart from a much larger clone, this may be a read error. V usage is TRBV4-1 and J usage is TRBJ1-1; D might be TRBD1 (6 bases). This CDR3 comprises 14 residues. Germline assignment: CDR1 MGHRA and CDR2 YSYEKL. In DNA, the CDR3 is TGCGCCAGCAGCCGTTCACAGGGAGGCACTGCAGCTTTCTTT. Translating gives CASSRSQGGTAAFF.

Points on this clonotype: This sequence may be a read error, since a much larger clone differs from it by one base. The genes are TRBV6-1 and TRBJ1-5; D is unresolved. CDR3 length equals 15 residues. Germline CDR1 and CDR2: MNHNS and SASEGT. Trimming took off 4 bases at V and 0 bases at J, with 10 bases between the two ends. The CDR3 nucleotides read TGTGCCAGCAGTGGATCTCAGGATAGCAATCAGCCCCAGCATTTT. This encodes CASSGSQDSNQPQHF.

The chain couples TRBV7-9 to TRBJ2-5, with D hard to call. Germline V lookup: CDR1 SEHNR, CDR2 FQNEAQ (reference sequence). The V end was cut by 2 bases, the J end by 1 base, with 20 bases between. There are 18 residues in the CDR3. CDR3 loop: CASSLTTFIVPIQETQYF. CDR3 bases: TGTGCCAGCAGCTTAACGACTTTCATCGTACCTATCCAAGAGACCCAGTACTTC.

V is TRBV7-9 and J is TRBJ1-3, with D possibly being TRBD1 (6 bases). CDR1 is SEHNR, CDR2 FQNEAQ, per germline (reference sequence). The CDR3 loop spans 16 amino acids. V was pared by 6 bases and J by 0 bases, with 15 bases between. The CDR3 is CASSHTDRSSGNTIYF. The CDR3, as DNA: TGTGCCAGCAGTCACACCGACAGGTCCTCTGGAAACACCATATATTTT. Variable domain in full (rest from reference TRBV7-9 and TRBJ1-3): DTGVSQNPRHKITKRGQNVTFRCDPISEHNRLYWYRQTLGQGPEFLTYFQNEAQLEKSRLLSDRFSAERPKGSFSTLEIQRTEQGDSAMYLCASSHTDRSSGNTIYFGEGSWLTVV.

This clonotype has just a few counts. V is TRBV6-4 and J is TRBJ2-2; D tentatively fits TRBD1 or TRBD2 (5 bases each). Trimming stripped 3 bases from V and 0 bases from J, with 11 bases between. In germline, CDR1 is MRHNA, CDR2 SNTAGT. The CDR3 loop spans 16 amino acids. CDR3 region: CASSEIGGPNTGELFF. CDR3 nucleotide sequence: TGTGCCAGCAGTGAAATTGGGGGACCGAACACCGGGGAGCTGTTTTTT.

This clonotype was seen many times. This chain connects TRBV12-3 or TRBV12-4 to TRBJ2-1; D is undetermined. V dropped 2 bases and J dropped 8 bases, with 10 bases sitting between them. The CDR3 covers 13 residues. The CDR3 DNA sequence: TGTGCCAGCAGTTTAATAAAACTGGATGAGCAGTTCTTC. It translates to CASSLIKLDEQFF.

The chain recombines TRBV28 with TRBJ1-5; perhaps TRBD1 as D (5 bases). The CDR3 contains 18 residues. Per the germline V gene, CDR1 is MDHEN and CDR2 is SYDVKM. With 2 bases removed from V and 5 bases from J, the gap between germline ends came to 22 bases. The CDR3: CASSLPLGRVGVDQPQHF. CDR3 in DNA: TGTGCCAGCAGTTTACCCCTGGGACGGGTAGGGGTCGATCAGCCCCAGCATTTT.

Note on this clonotype: This may arise from a read error, as a much more abundant clone is one base away. The chain joins TRBV28 to TRBJ2-7; 7 nucleotides align to TRBD1. This CDR3 is built from 15 residues. V shed 4 bases and J 2 bases; nucleotides not matched to a gene: 8. In germline, CDR1 is MDHEN, CDR2 SYDVKM. This CDR3 reads CASSSLGTDAYEQYF. The CDR3 DNA is TGTGCCAGCAGTTCCCTGGGGACAGACGCCTACGAGCAGTACTTC.

Ten or more counts support this clonotype. This sequence joins TRBV7-8 and TRBJ2-1; the match to TRBD2 covers 9 bases. Germline V gene lookup returns CDR1 SGHVS and CDR2 FQNEAQ. V gave up 1 base and J gave up 3 bases; unmatched junction bases: 4. The CDR3 extends over 16 amino acids. CDR3 in amino acids: CASSLVGSGGYNEQFF. CDR3 in DNA: TGTGCCAGCAGCTTAGTGGGTAGCGGGGGCTACAATGAGCAGTTCTTC.

This clonotype was found many times. This chain joins TRBV9 and TRBJ1-1, with D tentatively TRBD1 (5 bases). The CDR3 has 15 residues. The germline V gene encodes CDR1 SGDLS and CDR2 YYNGEE. V lost 0 bases, J lost 4 bases, and 13 bases lay in between. Written as DNA, the CDR3 is TGTGCCAGCAGCGTAGCTTCAGGGTTTGGCACTGAAGCTTTCTTT. It translates to CASSVASGFGTEAFF.

This clonotype was seen ten or more times. This chain joins TRBV9 and TRBJ2-7; D perhaps matches TRBD2 (6 bases). The CDR3 consists of 15 residues. Germline V CDR1 and CDR2: SGDLS, YYNGEE. Trimming stripped 4 bases from V and 3 bases from J, with 17 bases between. CDR3 residues: CASSPLDSGFYEQYF. The CDR3, as DNA: TGTGCCAGCAGCCCCCTAGATAGCGGATTCTACGAGCAGTACTTC.

The chain joins TRBV27 to TRBJ2-7; the D is unclear. Germline V CDR1 and CDR2: MNHEY, SMNVEV (reference sequence). The germline V and J ends were trimmed by 3 bases and 3 bases, with 15 bases remaining between them. The CDR3 totals 15 residues. The CDR3 nucleotides read TGTGCCAGCAGTTTGCAGGTTGCCCCCGTCTACGAGCAGTACTTC. This encodes CASSLQVAPVYEQYF.

The chain couples TRBV3-1 to TRBJ2-3, with a weak D call TRBD1 (5 bases). The V end lost 0 bases, the J end lost 3 bases, and 19 bases lay between the germline ends. The CDR3 spans 18 residues. Germline V gene sequence: CDR1 LGHDT, CDR2 YNNKEL (reference sequence). The CDR3 bases are TGTGCCAGCAGCCAAGATTGGCTCACAGGTGACTTGACAGATACGCAGTATTTT. This gives the protein CASSQDWLTGDLTDTQYF.

The rearrangement joins TRBV19 to TRBJ1-5; D remains unclear. CDR3 length: 15 amino acids. With 5 bases removed from V and 4 bases from J, the gap between germline ends came to 15 bases. Germline lookup yields CDR1 LNHDA and CDR2 SQIVND (reference sequence). The CDR3 here is CASSPREGWNQPQHF. CDR3 coding DNA: TGTGCCAGTAGTCCCCGGGAGGGATGGAATCAGCCCCAGCATTTT.

There are a few counts of this clonotype. The chain has TRBV4-3 and TRBJ2-1; D unresolved. From germline, CDR1 is LGHNA and CDR2 YSLEER. The V end was cut by 1 base, the J end by 6 bases, with 7 bases between. This CDR3 spans 13 amino acids. CDR3 loop: CASSQARANEQFF. CDR3 nucleotides: TGCGCCAGCAGCCAAGCTCGCGCCAATGAGCAGTTCTTC.

The J gene is TRBJ2-7, the V gene TRBV7-9; perhaps TRBD2 as D (7 bases). This CDR3 is built from 14 residues. The germline V and J ends were trimmed by 0 bases and 5 bases, with 11 bases remaining between them. CDR1 and CDR2 from the germline V gene are SEHNR and FQNEAQ (reference sequence). The CDR3 DNA reads as TGTGCCAGCAGCTTAGCGGGGGGGCAGAACGAGCAGTACTTC. Translation gives CASSLAGGQNEQYF.

In this sample, this clonotype turned up once. This sequence joins TRBV5-5 and TRBJ1-3, with 7 bases matching TRBD1. Per germline, CDR1 SGHKS and CDR2 YYEKEE (reference sequence). V lost 1 base, J lost 2 bases, and 9 bases stayed unmatched. The CDR3 sequence is 17 residues long. CDR3: CASSLSTQGSPGNTIYF. DNA for the CDR3: TGTGCCAGCAGCTTGTCCACACAGGGGAGCCCTGGAAACACCATATATTTT.

A remark on this clonotype: With only one base between it and a far larger clone, this is likely a read error. CDR3: CASSQGGAYEQDF. The CDR3 coding sequence is TGTGCCAGCAGCCAAGGGGGAGCCTACGAGCAGGACTTC. This chain joins TRBV4-2 and TRBJ2-7; maybe TRBD2 (5 bases). Germline-derived CDR1 and CDR2 are LGHNA and YNFKEQ. The CDR3 contains 13 residues.